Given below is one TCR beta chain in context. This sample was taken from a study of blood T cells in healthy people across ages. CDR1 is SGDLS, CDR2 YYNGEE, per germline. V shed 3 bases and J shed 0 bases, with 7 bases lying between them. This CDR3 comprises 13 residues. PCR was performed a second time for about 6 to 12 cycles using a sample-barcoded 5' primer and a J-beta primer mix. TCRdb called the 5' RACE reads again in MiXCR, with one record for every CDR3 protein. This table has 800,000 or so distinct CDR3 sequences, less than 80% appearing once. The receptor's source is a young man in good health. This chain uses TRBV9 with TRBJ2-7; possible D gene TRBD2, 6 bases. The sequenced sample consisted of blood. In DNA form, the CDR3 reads TGTGCCAGCAGCGCTAGCGACTCCTACGAGCAGTACTTC. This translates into CASSASDSYEQYF. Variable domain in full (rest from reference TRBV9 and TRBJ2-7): DSGVTQTPKHLITATGQRVTLRCSPRSGDLSVYWYQQSLDQGLQFLIQYYNGEERAKGNILERFSAQQFPDLHSELNLSSLELGDSALYFCASSASDSYEQYFGPGTRLTVT.